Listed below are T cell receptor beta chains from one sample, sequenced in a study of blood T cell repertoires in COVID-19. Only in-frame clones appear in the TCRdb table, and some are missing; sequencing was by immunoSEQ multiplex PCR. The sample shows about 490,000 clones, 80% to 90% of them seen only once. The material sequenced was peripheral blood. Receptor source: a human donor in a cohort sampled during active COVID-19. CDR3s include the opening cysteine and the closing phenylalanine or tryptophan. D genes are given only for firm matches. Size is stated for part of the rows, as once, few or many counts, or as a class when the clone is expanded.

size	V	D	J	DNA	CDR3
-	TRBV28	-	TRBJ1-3	TGTGCCAGCAAGAAGGGGCACTCTGGAAACACCATATATTTT	CASKKGHSGNTIYF
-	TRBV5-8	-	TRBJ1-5	TGTGCCAGCAGCTTGGCCTTTGGGCTGGATAGCAATCAGCCCCAGCATTTT	CASSLAFGLDSNQPQHF
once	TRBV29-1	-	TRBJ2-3	TGCAGCGTTTGTCCGGGAGCAGCTAGCACAGATACGCAGTATTTT	CSVCPGAASTDTQYF
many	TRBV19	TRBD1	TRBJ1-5	TGTGCCAGTAGGACGACAGGGATCTATCAGCCCCAGCATTTT	CASRTTGIYQPQHF
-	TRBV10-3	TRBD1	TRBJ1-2	TGTGCCATCAGTGGGGGGACAGGTTCTAACTATGGCTACACCTTC	CAISGGTGSNYGYTF
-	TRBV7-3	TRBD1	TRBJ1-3	TGTGCCAGCAGCTCGACAGGGATCGAAAACACCATATATTTT	CASSSTGIENTIYF
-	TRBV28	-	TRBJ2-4	TGTGCCAGCGGACCACTGGGGGGACTAGCCAAAAACATTCAGTACTTC	CASGPLGGLAKNIQYF
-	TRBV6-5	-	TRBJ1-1	TGTGCCAGCAGGTCTCAGGGGATGAACACTGAAGCTTTCTTT	CASRSQGMNTEAFF
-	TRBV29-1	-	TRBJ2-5	TGCAGCGTTGGAGGGCACCAAGAGACCCAGTACTTC	CSVGGHQETQYF
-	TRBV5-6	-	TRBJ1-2	TGTGCCAGCAGCTTGGCAGGGCCTAACTATGGCTACACCTTC	CASSLAGPNYGYTF
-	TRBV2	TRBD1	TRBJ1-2	TGTGCCAGCACAGACTCACGGACAGGGGAAGGCTACACCTTC	CASTDSRTGEGYTF
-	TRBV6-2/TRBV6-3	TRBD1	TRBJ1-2	TGTGCCAGCAGACCTATCGCCAGGGGGAACTATGGCTACACCTTC	CASRPIARGNYGYTF
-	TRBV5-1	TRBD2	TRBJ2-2	TGCGCCAGCAGCTTGCTAGCGGGAGGGACCGGGGAGCTGTTTTTT	CASSLLAGGTGELFF
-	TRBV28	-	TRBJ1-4	TGTGCCAGCAGTTTAGGGGGCGAAAAACTGTTTTTT	CASSLGGEKLFF
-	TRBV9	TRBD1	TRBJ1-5	TGTGCCAGCAGCGTAGACGGACAGGGGACGTGGCCCCAGCATTTT	CASSVDGQGTWPQHF
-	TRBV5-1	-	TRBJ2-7	TGCGCCAGCAGCTTGCACTCAGGTTCGGTCGAGCAGTACTTC	CASSLHSGSVEQYF
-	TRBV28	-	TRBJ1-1	TGTGCCAGCAGTTTAGGTCCAGGCCACCGCCGCGGGTTAATGAACACTGAAGCTTTCTTT	CASSLGPGHRRGLMNTEAFF
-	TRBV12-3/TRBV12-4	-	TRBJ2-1	TGTGCCAGCAGTTTACGGCGGGACAATGAGCAGTTCTTC	CASSLRRDNEQFF
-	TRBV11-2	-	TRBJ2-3	TGTGCCAGCAGCGAAGGGGGACCAACGCAGTATTTT	CASSEGGPTQYF
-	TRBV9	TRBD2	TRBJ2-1	TGTGCCAGCAGCGGCCGGACTAGCGGGAAGAGTTCATTGAATGAGCAGTTCTTC	CASSGRTSGKSSLNEQFF
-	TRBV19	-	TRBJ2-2	TGTGCCAGTAGTATAGATCGGAGGGTATCGACCGGGGAGCTGTTTTTT	CASSIDRRVSTGELFF
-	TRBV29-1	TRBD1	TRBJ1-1	TGCAGCGTTGATTCGACAGGGGTGGACACTGAAGCTTTCTTT	CSVDSTGVDTEAFF
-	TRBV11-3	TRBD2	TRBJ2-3	TGTGCCAGCAGCTTATCCCCGACTAGCCTAGATACGCAGTATTTT	CASSLSPTSLDTQYF
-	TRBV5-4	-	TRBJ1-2	TGTGCCAGCAGCAGCGACAGGTCGGCGGGCTACACCTTC	CASSSDRSAGYTF
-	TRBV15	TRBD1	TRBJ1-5	TGTGCCACCAGCAGAGATCGGGGGACAGGGAATCAGCCCCAGCATTTT	CATSRDRGTGNQPQHF
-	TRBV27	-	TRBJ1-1	TGTGCCAGCAGTTTTTTAGCCCAACGGGGATTTAGGACTGAAGCTTTCTTT	CASSFLAQRGFRTEAFF
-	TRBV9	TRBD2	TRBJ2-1	TGTGCCAGCAGCACGGGACTAGCGGGAGGGCCTGAAAATGAGCAGTTCTTC	CASSTGLAGGPENEQFF
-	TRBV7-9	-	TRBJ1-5	TGTGCCAGCAGCTCACAGGCTAATCAGCCCCAGCATTTT	CASSSQANQPQHF
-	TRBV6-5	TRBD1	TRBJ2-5	TGTGCCAGCAGTTGGGACAGGGCCCAAGAGACCCAGTACTTC	CASSWDRAQETQYF
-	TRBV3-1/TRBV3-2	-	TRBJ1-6	TGTGCCAGCAGCCATCTGAATTCACCCCTCCACTTT	CASSHLNSPLHF
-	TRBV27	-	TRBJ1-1	TGTGCCAGCAGTCCAAACGGACAGCCGAACACTGAAGCTTTCTTT	CASSPNGQPNTEAFF
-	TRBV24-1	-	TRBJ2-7	TGTGCCACCTCCGGGGGTAGCTCCTACGAGCAGTACTTC	CATSGGSSYEQYF
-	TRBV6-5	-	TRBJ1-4	TGTGCCAGCACCCTCCGGAGGGCGACTAATGAAAAACTGTTTTTT	CASTLRRATNEKLFF
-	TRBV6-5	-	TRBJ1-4	TGTGCCACCGAGAAGCGGGACACTGAAAAACTGTTTTTT	CATEKRDTEKLFF
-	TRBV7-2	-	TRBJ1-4	TGTGCCAGCCGCTCGAGTGCAACTAATGAAAAACTGTTTTTT	CASRSSATNEKLFF
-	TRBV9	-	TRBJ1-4	TGTGCCAGCAGCAACTGGGTGCTCGGACAGCGGACTAATGAAAAACTGTTTTTT	CASSNWVLGQRTNEKLFF
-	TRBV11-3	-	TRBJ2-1	TGTGCCAGCAGCTTACAGCGGAACTCCTACAATGAGCAGTTCTTC	CASSLQRNSYNEQFF
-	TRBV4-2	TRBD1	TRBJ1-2	TGTGCCAGCAGCCAAACCACAGGGGACGGCTACACCTTC	CASSQTTGDGYTF
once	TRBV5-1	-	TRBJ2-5	TGCGCCAGCAGCTTGGTCCCAACCCGACAGGGGAGGGTAGAGACCCAGTACTTC	CASSLVPTRQGRVETQYF
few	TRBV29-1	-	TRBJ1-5	TGCAGCGTTGAATGGTGGCAGGACAATCAGCCCCAGCATTTT	CSVEWWQDNQPQHF
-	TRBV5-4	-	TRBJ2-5	TGTGCCAGCAGCATCAGAAGAGAGACCCAGTACTTC	CASSIRRETQYF